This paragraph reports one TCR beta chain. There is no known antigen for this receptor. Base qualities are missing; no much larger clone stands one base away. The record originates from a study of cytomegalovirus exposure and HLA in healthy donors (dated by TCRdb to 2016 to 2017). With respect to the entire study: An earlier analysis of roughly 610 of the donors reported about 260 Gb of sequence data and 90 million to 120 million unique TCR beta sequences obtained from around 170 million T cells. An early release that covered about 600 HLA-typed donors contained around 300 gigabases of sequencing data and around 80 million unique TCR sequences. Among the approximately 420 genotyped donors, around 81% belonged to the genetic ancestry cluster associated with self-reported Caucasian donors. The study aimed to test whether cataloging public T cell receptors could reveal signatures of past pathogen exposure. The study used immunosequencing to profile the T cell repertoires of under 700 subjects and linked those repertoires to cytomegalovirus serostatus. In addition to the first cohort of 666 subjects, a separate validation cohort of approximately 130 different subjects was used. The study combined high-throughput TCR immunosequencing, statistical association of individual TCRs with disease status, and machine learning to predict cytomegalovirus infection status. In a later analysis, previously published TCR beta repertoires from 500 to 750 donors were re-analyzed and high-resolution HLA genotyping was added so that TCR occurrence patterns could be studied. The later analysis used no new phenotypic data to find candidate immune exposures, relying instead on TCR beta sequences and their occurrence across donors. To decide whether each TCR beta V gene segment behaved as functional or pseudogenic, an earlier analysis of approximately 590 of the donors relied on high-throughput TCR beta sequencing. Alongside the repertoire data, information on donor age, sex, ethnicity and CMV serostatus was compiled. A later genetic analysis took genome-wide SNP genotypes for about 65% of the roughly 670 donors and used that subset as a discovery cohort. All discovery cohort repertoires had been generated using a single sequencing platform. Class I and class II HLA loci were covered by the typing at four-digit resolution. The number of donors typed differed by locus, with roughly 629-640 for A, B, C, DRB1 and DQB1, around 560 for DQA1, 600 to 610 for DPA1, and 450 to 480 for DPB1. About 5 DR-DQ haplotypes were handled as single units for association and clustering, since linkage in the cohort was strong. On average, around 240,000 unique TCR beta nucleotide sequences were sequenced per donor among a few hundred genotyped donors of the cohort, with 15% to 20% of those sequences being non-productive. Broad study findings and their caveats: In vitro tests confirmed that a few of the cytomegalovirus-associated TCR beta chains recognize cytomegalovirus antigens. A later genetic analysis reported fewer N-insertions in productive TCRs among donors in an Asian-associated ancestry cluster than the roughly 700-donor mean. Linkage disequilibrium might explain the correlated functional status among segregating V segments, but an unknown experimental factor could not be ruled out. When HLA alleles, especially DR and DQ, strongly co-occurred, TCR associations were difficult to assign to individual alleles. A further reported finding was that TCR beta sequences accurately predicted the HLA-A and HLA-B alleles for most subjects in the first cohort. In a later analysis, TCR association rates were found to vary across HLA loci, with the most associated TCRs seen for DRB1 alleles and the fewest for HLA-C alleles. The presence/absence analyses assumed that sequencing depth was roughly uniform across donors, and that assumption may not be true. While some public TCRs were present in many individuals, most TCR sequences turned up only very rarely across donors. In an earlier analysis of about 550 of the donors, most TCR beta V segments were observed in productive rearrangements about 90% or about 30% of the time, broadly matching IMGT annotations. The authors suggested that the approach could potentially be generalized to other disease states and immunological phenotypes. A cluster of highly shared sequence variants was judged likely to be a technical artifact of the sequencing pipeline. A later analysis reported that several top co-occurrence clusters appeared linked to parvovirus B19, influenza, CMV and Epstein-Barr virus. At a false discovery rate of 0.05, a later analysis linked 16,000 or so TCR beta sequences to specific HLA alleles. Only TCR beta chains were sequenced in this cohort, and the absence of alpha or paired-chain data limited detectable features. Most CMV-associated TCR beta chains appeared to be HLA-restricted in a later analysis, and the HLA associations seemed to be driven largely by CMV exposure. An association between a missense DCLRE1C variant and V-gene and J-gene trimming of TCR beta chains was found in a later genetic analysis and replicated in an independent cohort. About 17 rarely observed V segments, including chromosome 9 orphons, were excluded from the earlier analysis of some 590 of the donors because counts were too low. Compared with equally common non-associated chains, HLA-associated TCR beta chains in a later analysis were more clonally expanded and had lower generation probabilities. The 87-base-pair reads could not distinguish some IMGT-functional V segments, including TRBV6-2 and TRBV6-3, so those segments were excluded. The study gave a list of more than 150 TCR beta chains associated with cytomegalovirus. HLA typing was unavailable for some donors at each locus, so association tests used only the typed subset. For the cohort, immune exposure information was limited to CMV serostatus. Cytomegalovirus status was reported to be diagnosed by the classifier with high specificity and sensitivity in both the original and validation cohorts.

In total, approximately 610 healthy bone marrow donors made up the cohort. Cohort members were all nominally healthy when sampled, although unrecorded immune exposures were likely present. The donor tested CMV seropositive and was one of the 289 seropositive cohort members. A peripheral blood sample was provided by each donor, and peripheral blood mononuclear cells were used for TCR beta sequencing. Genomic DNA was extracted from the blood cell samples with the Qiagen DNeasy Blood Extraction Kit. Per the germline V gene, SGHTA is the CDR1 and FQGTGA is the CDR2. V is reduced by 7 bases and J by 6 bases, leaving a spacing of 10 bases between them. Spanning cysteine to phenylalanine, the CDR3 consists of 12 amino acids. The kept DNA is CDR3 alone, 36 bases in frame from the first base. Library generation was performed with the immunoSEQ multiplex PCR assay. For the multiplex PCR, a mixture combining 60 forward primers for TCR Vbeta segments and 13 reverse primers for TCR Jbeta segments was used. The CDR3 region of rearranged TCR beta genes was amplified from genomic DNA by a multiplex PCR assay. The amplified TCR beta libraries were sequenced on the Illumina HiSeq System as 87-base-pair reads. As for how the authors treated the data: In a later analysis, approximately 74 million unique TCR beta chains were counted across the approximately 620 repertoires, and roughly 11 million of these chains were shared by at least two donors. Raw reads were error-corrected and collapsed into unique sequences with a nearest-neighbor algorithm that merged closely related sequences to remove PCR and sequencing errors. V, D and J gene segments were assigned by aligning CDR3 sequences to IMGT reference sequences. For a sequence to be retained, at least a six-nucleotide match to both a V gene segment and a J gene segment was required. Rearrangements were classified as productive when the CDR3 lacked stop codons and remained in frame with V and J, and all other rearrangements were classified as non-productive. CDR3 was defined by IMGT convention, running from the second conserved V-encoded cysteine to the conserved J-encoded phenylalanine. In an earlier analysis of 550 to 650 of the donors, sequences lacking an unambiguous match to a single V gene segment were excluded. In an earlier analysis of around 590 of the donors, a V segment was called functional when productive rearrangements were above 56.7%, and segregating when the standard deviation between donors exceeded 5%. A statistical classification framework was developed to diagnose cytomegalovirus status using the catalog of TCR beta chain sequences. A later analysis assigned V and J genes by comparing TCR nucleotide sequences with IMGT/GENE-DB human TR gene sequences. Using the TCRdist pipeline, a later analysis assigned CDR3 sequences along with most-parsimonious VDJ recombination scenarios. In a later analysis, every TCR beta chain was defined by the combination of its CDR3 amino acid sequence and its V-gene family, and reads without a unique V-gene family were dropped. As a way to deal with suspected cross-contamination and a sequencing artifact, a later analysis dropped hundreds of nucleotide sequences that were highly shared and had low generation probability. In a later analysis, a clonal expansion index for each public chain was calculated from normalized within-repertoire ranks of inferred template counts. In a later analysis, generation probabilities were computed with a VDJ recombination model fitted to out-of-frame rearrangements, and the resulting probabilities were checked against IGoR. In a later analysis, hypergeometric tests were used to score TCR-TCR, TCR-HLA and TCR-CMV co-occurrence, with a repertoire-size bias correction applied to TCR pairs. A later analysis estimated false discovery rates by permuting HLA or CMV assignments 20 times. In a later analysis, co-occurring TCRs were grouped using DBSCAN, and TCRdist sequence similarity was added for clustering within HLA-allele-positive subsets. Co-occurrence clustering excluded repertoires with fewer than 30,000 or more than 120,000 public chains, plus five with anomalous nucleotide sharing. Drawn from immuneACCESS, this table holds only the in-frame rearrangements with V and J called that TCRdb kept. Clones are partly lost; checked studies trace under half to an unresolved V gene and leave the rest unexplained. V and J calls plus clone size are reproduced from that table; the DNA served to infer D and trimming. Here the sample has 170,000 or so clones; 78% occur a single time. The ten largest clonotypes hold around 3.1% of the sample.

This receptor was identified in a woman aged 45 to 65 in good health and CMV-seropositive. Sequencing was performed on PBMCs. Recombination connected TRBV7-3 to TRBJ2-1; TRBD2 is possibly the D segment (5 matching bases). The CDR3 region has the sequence CASTDGGNEQFF. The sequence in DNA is TGTGCCAGCACCGACGGAGGCAATGAGCAGTTCTTC. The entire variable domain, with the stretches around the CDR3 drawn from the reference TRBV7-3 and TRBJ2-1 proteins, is GAGVSQTPSNKVTEKGKYVELRCDPISGHTALYWYRQSLGQGPEFLIYFQGTGAADDSGLPNDRFFAVRPEGSVSTLKIQRTERGDSAVYLCASTDGGNEQFFGPGTRLTVL.